This T cell receptor beta chain was sequenced during a study of CD8 T cells in ankylosing spondylitis. Study-level results: Past research had described some motif variants in reactive arthritis synovial fluid and blood. The study looked at matched synovial fluid samples from ankylosing spondylitis patients. Disease-linked clones were reported to be significantly enriched there. With a CD8+ phenotype, disease-linked clones were relatively rare in peripheral blood. Ankylosing spondylitis blood appeared to carry a characteristic TCR beta motif of several highly homologous variants.

Germline CDR1 SGHTA, CDR2 FQGNSA. Between the trimmed V and J ends, which lost 5 bases and 3 bases, there was a span of 13 bases. CDR3 length: 14 amino acids. In this sample, this clonotype turned up a few times. Its antigen is undetermined. With molecular barcodes, quantitative 5'-RACE was used to make the TCR beta libraries. TCRdb analysed the 5' RACE reads with MiXCR anew, one entry per CDR3 protein. Of over 700,000 distinct CDR3 sequences in the sample, around 17% were seen once. Specimen: blood, either unsorted or a sorted T cell fraction (not recorded which). The source of this sequence is a male donor with ankylosing spondylitis. This chain connects TRBV7-2 to TRBJ2-5, with D possibly being TRBD2 (5 bases). CDR3 sequence reads: CASSQLVGEETQYF. For the CDR3, the DNA is TGTGCCAGCAGCCAACTAGTCGGGGAAGAGACCCAGTACTTC.